The TCR beta chain described here comes from a study of PD-L1 blockade in urothelial cancer. Background on the study: Bladder-origin urothelial cancer in males described most of the roughly 30 patients. Specimens of blood held a median count of approximately 150,000 T cells.

A word on this clone: The antigen remains unidentified.

Study-wide points: At 3 weeks on treatment, tumor-associated clones expanded more with durable benefit.

Indicated time point: pretreatment peripheral blood. For each patient, 1 to 8 samples were obtained, pretreatment and on-treatment. Only in-frame clones appear in the TCRdb table, and some are missing; sequencing was by immunoSEQ multiplex PCR. This table has over 65,000 clones, about 90% appearing once. Trimming pared 6 bases from V and 1 base from J, leaving 12 bases between. Germline loops: CDR1 MNHEY, CDR2 SMNVEV (reference sequence). The CDR3 totals 14 residues. Specimen: PBMCs, collected around atezolizumab (anti-PD-L1) treatment. The sequence was obtained from a man aged 70 or older with urothelial cancer. This chain connects TRBV27 to TRBJ1-1; D is perhaps TRBD1 (5 bases). DNA for the CDR3: TGTGCCAGCAGACGAGCGACAGAGAACACTGAAGCTTTCTTT. It yields the protein CASRRATENTEAFF.